The 28 T cell receptor beta chains presented below share a single source sample, sequenced in a study of PD-1 blockade in mismatch repair-deficient tumors (dated by TCRdb to 2016 to 2017). Preparation of the library involved the immunoSEQ multiplex PCR assay. In TCRdb, the immuneACCESS table is reduced to in-frame sequences with V and J assigned. These tables do not hold every clone; where another copy was compared, an unresolved V gene accounts for under half, and the others remain unexplained. The sample table holds 100,000 to 150,000 clones, of which approximately 86% were seen once. Approximately 12% of the sample belongs to the ten largest clones. Material: peripheral blood, obtained 44 weeks after starting pembrolizumab. The receptor set was obtained from an adult with mismatch repair-deficient cancer.

This clone was seen a handful of times. DNA for the CDR3: TGTGCCAGCAGCGTGGACATGTCCTACGAGCAGTACTTC. Protein: CASSVDMSYEQYF. The chain joins TRBV11-3 to TRBJ2-7; a weak D match, TRBD1 (5 bases). Trimming took off 5 bases at V and 1 base at J, with 9 bases between the two ends. The CDR3 runs 13 residues. Germline assignment: CDR1 SGHNT and CDR2 YENEEA.

The rearrangement joins TRBV23-1 to TRBJ1-2; D remains ambiguous. TRBV23-1 falls under the ORF class, with uncertain function. The CDR3 covers 14 residues. The germline V and J ends were trimmed by 6 bases and 8 bases, with 19 bases remaining between them. The DNA of the CDR3 is TGCGCCAGCAGCCAACCGGGTTCGGCGCAGGGCTACACCTTC. As protein: CASSQPGSAQGYTF.

This chain joins TRBV7-9 and TRBJ1-1, with TRBD1 matching over 9 bases. Germline CDR1 reads SEHNR; CDR2 reads FQNEAQ (reference sequence). CDR3 length equals 15 residues. The V and J ends lost 5 bases and 3 bases, in that order; junction bases with no gene match: 7. CDR3: CASSPLQGADTEAFF. As DNA, the CDR3 is TGTGCCAGCAGCCCATTACAGGGGGCGGACACTGAAGCTTTCTTT.

This chain uses TRBV27 with TRBJ2-7; D possibly matches TRBD1 or TRBD2 (5 bases each). This CDR3 has 13 residues. Trimming left V 5 bases short and J 3 bases short, with 11 bases between. Germline values: CDR1 MNHEY, CDR2 SMNVEV (reference sequence). CDR3 residues: CASSVGAFYEQYF. The CDR3 DNA reads TGTGCCAGCAGTGTCGGGGCCTTCTACGAGCAGTACTTC.

The J gene is TRBJ1-1, the V gene TRBV7-8, with D unclear. V was cut by 1 base and J by 2 bases, with 14 bases left in between. The CDR3 is made up of 16 amino acids. Germline CDR1 SGHVS, CDR2 FQNEAQ. The CDR3 reads CASSLDSYRENTEAFF. The CDR3 DNA reads as TGTGCCAGCAGCTTAGATTCGTACCGGGAAAACACTGAAGCTTTCTTT.

The rearrangement links TRBV7-9 to TRBJ1-4; possibly TRBD1 for D (5 bases). CDR3 size: 15 residues. CDR1 and CDR2 from the germline V gene are SEHNR and FQNEAQ (reference sequence). Trimming took 8 bases from V and 4 from J, leaving 17 bases between them. CDR3 sequence (DNA): TGTGCCAGCGGGGGAGGTTCGGAGATTAATGAAAAACTGTTTTTT. Translation gives CASGGGSEINEKLFF. Full variable domain (remainder filled in from reference TRBV7-9 and TRBJ1-4): DTGVSQNPRHKITKRGQNVTFRCDPISEHNRLYWYRQTLGQGPEFLTYFQNEAQLEKSRLLSDRFSAERPKGSFSTLEIQRTEQGDSAMYLCASGGGSEINEKLFFGSGTQLSVL.

J is TRBJ2-6 and V is TRBV21-1; the table calls TRBD1, which could not be checked here. TRBV21-1 is reported as a pseudogene. CDR3 length equals 19 residues. The CDR3 region is CASSKERGLWFSGANVLTF. DNA of the CDR3: TGTGCCAGCAGCAAAGAAAGGGGGTTATGGTTCTCTGGGGCCAACGTCCTGACTTTC.

This rearrangement joins TRBV18 to TRBJ1-5; 12 bases line up with TRBD1. V lost 1 base, J lost 6 bases, and 7 bases stayed unmatched. This CDR3 is 17 amino acids long. CDR1 and CDR2 from the germline V gene are KGHSH and LQKENI. The CDR3 protein is CASSPQGTGGAGQPQHF. In DNA form, the CDR3 reads TGTGCCAGCTCACCACAGGGGACAGGGGGCGCGGGTCAGCCCCAGCATTTT.

The chain employs TRBV5-1 and TRBJ2-7, with a tentative D call TRBD1 (6 bases). The CDR3 has 14 amino acids. CDR1 and CDR2 from the germline V gene are SGHRS and YFSETQ. V lost 0 bases to trimming and J lost 4 bases, with 11 bases between them. Here the CDR3 reads CASSLGRGSYEQYF. CDR3 sequence (DNA): TGCGCCAGCAGCTTGGGAAGGGGGTCTTACGAGCAGTACTTC. Combining the CDR3 with reference TRBV5-1 and TRBJ2-7 gives the whole variable domain KAGVTQTPRYLIKTRGQQVTLSCSPISGHRSVSWYQQTPGQGLQFLFEYFSETQRNKGNFPGRFSGRQFSNSRSEMNVSTLELGDSALYLCASSLGRGSYEQYFGPGTRLTVT.

V gene TRBV28 combines with J gene TRBJ2-3, with a possible D match to TRBD1 (5 bases). V was trimmed by 5 bases and J by 0 bases, leaving 18 bases between them. The germline gives CDR1 MDHEN, CDR2 SYDVKM. The CDR3 contains 17 residues. The CDR3 spells CASSLVGLTESTDTQYF. The CDR3 DNA sequence: TGTGCCAGCAGTCTGGTAGGCCTGACAGAGAGCACAGATACGCAGTATTTT.

The chain carries TRBV6-6 and TRBJ2-1; D is perhaps TRBD2 (6 bases). Per the germline V gene, CDR1 is MNHNY and CDR2 is SVGAGI (reference sequence). Trimming left V 2 bases short and J 7 bases short, with 12 bases between. This CDR3 is built from 14 residues. The CDR3 bases are TGTGCCAGCAGTTACGGGACTGTATTTAATGAGCAGTTCTTC. This encodes CASSYGTVFNEQFF.

V gene TRBV19 combines with J gene TRBJ2-2; D not resolved. Germline values: CDR1 LNHDA, CDR2 SQIVND (reference sequence). Deletions cut 3 bases from V and 7 bases from J, with 12 bases between. The CDR3 has 14 residues. This CDR3 reads CASSIWQQGGELFF. The CDR3 DNA follows: TGTGCCAGTAGTATTTGGCAGCAAGGCGGGGAGCTGTTTTTT.

V and J are TRBV4-3 and TRBJ2-3; a possible D gene is TRBD1 (5 bases). CDR3 size: 17 residues. V shed 0 bases and J shed 3 bases, with 16 bases lying between them. Germline values: CDR1 LGHNA, CDR2 YSLEER. The CDR3 DNA sequence: TGCGCCAGCAGCCAAGACCCCGGACATAGTCAAACAGATACGCAGTATTTT. Its translation: CASSQDPGHSQTDTQYF.

As to this clone: The same CDR3 is also encoded by other DNA sequences in this sample. The chain recombines TRBV6-5 with TRBJ2-1; D is unresolved. The V gene lost 0 bases and the J gene lost 8 bases, with 11 bases spanning the gap. The germline gives CDR1 MNHEY, CDR2 SVGAGI. The CDR3 is made up of 14 amino acids. This CDR3 is CASSYSGRPDEQFF. Written as DNA, the CDR3 is TGTGCCAGCAGTTACTCGGGTAGACCGGATGAGCAGTTCTTC.

J is TRBJ2-7 and V is TRBV5-1; D tentatively reads TRBD1 or TRBD2 (5 bases each). The ends were cut back, 0 bases at V and 4 bases at J, with 8 bases in the middle. CDR1 SGHRS and CDR2 YFSETQ come from the germline V gene. This CDR3 contains 13 residues. CDR3 nucleotides: TGCGCCAGCAGCTTGGTCGAGGGGTACGAGCAGTACTTC. It specifies CASSLVEGYEQYF.

The chain recombines TRBV10-2 with TRBJ2-7, with D perhaps given as TRBD1 or TRBD2 (5 bases each). V was clipped by 4 bases and J by 3 bases, with 13 bases between them. The CDR3 contains 14 residues. The germline V gene encodes CDR1 WSHSY and CDR2 SAAADI. The CDR3 sequence is CASSGGTPDYEQYF. The DNA of the CDR3 is TGCGCCAGCAGTGGAGGGACGCCGGACTACGAGCAGTACTTC.

The V and J genes are TRBV7-8 and TRBJ2-3, with TRBD1 matching over 9 bases. The J segment lost 3 bases and the V segment lost 0 bases, leaving 4 bases of the junction unmatched. Germline CDR1 is SGHVS and CDR2 is FQNEAQ. The CDR3 covers 16 residues. The CDR3 protein is CASSLAGTGSTDTQYF. The CDR3 DNA sequence: TGTGCCAGCAGCTTAGCGGGGACAGGGAGTACAGATACGCAGTATTTT.

This rearrangement joins TRBV4-3 to TRBJ2-2; TRBD1 is a possible D gene (6 bases). V lost 4 bases and J lost 5, with 14 bases in between. Germline V gene data show CDR1 as LGHNA and CDR2 as YSLEER. The CDR3 is made up of 15 amino acids. The DNA of the CDR3 is TGCGCCAGCAGCCTTGAACAGGGTACTACCGGGGAGCTGTTTTTT. It encodes CASSLEQGTTGELFF.

The J gene is TRBJ2-3, the V gene TRBV18; D is undetermined. The V gene's germline CDR1 is KGHSH and CDR2 LQKENI. Trimming took 6 bases from V and 4 from J, leaving 17 bases between them. This CDR3 has 15 residues. The CDR3 sequence: CASSPNSAGADTQYF. As DNA, the CDR3 is TGTGCCAGCTCCCCGAACTCCGCTGGGGCAGATACGCAGTATTTT.

This chain joins TRBV7-2 and TRBJ1-1, with unresolved D. The V gene lost 1 base and the J gene lost 1 base, with 10 bases spanning the gap. CDR1 is SGHTA, CDR2 FQGNSA, per germline. This CDR3 has 15 residues. The CDR3 DNA is TGTGCCAGCAGCTTAGTTTCACATGCGAACACTGAAGCTTTCTTT. It translates to CASSLVSHANTEAFF.

V is TRBV11-2 and J is TRBJ2-7, with TRBD1 matching 8 bases. The germline V gene encodes CDR1 SGHAT and CDR2 FQNNGV. CDR3 length equals 14 residues. J lost 2 bases, V lost 6 bases, and 6 bases had no gene match. In DNA form, the CDR3 reads TGTGCCAGCAGAACGGACAGGGCCCCCTACGAGCAGTACTTC. Translation: CASRTDRAPYEQYF.

The chain employs TRBV7-9 and TRBJ1-4, with D possibly matching TRBD1 (5 bases). This CDR3 region has 15 residues. Per germline, CDR1 SEHNR and CDR2 FQNEAQ (reference sequence). Trimming cost V 1 base and J 7 bases, with 13 bases left between them. Here the CDR3 DNA reads TGTGCCAGCAGCTTAGGAGGGCAGGGAAGTGAAAAACTGTTTTTT. It specifies CASSLGGQGSEKLFF. The full variable domain, completed using reference TRBV7-9 and TRBJ1-4, is DTGVSQNPRHKITKRGQNVTFRCDPISEHNRLYWYRQTLGQGPEFLTYFQNEAQLEKSRLLSDRFSAERPKGSFSTLEIQRTEQGDSAMYLCASSLGGQGSEKLFFGSGTQLSVL.

In its sample, this clone was seen a few times. The CDR3 nucleotides read TGTGCCAGCAGCAAACAGGGTCCTGGGGCCAACGTCCTGACTTTC. As protein: CASSKQGPGANVLTF. The rearrangement links TRBV6-1 to TRBJ2-6, with D possibly matching TRBD1 (6 bases). The CDR3 sequence is 15 residues long. The V gene's germline CDR1 is MNHNS and CDR2 SASEGT. V was shortened by 6 bases and J by 2 bases, with 11 bases between the two germline ends.

The V call is TRBV27, the J call TRBJ1-3; D call uncertain. The CDR3 covers 14 residues. Trimming took off 6 bases at V and 1 base at J, with 10 bases between the two ends. The germline CDR1 and CDR2 sequences are MNHEY and SMNVEV (reference sequence). The CDR3 DNA reads TGTGCCAGCAGCAGAGCCCAATCTGGAAACACCATATATTTT. Translation gives CASSRAQSGNTIYF.

This rearrangement joins TRBV27 to TRBJ2-3; no firm D call. CDR1 is MNHEY, CDR2 SMNVEV, per germline (reference sequence). The CDR3 consists of 16 residues. V lost 7 bases and J 5 bases, leaving 22 bases between the germline ends. The CDR3 region has the DNA TGTGCCAGCATTTCCGATGGAGCCTCGGTTGAAGATACGCAGTATTTT. Translated, it gives CASISDGASVEDTQYF.

This clone was detected once. The chain combines TRBV19 with TRBJ1-2; D perhaps matches TRBD1 (6 bases). The CDR3 extends over 12 amino acids. Germline lookup yields CDR1 LNHDA and CDR2 SQIVND (reference sequence). The V and J ends lost 6 bases and 4 bases respectively, with 9 bases between them. The DNA of the CDR3 is TGTGCCAGTAGGGACAGTGGCTATGGCTACACCTTC. Encoded protein: CASRDSGYGYTF.

This chain connects TRBV5-1 to TRBJ1-3, with TRBD1 identical over 10 bases. This CDR3 is built from 16 residues. The V gene end was trimmed by 0 bases and the J gene end by 0 bases; junction bases not matched to a gene: 0. The germline V gene encodes CDR1 SGHRS and CDR2 YFSETQ. The CDR3 region is CASSLGDRGSGNTIYF. The CDR3 DNA reads TGCGCCAGCAGCTTGGGGGACAGGGGCTCTGGAAACACCATATATTTT. Full variable domain (rest looked up from reference TRBV5-1 and TRBJ1-3): KAGVTQTPRYLIKTRGQQVTLSCSPISGHRSVSWYQQTPGQGLQFLFEYFSETQRNKGNFPGRFSGRQFSNSRSEMNVSTLELGDSALYLCASSLGDRGSGNTIYFGEGSWLTVV.

This clone was recorded only once. This rearrangement joins TRBV12-5 to TRBJ2-3; unclear D gene. The germline V gene encodes CDR1 LGHNT and CDR2 FRNRAP. Trimming left V 4 bases short and J 4 bases short, with 18 bases between. This CDR3 spans 16 amino acids. The CDR3 DNA sequence: TGTGCTAGTGGTTATAGTACGGATTATTCTTCAGATACGCAGTATTTT. It specifies CASGYSTDYSSDTQYF.